This T cell receptor beta chain was obtained from a study of blood T cell repertoires in COVID-19 (dated by TCRdb to 2018 to 2020). General notes on the study: Collaborator samples came from the United States, Italy and Spain and covered acute and convalescent phases of COVID-19. Samples were obtained from the ongoing ImmuneRACE study (first 160 participants) and from about 1,300 subjects provided by 6 global collaborators. The repertoires were made available in a free public database intended to serve as a resource for research on the immune response to SARS-CoV-2. The sample metadata nearly always contained a de-identified subject ID, COVID-19 status, age in years and sex. The dataset comprised deeply sampled blood TCRbeta repertoires from subjects exposed to, actively infected with, or recovered from COVID-19. Where available, HLA class I and class II types were obtained from metadata supplied by the sample provider rather than from assay-based typing. The prospective study material was composed of cDNA or gDNA derived from T cells, B-cell-depleted T cells, or PBMCs.

TCRbeta CDR3 regions were amplified from genomic DNA by means of the immunoSEQ Assay, a bias-controlled multiplex PCR. Per the authors' processing: Within the assay, amplification of reference gene primers was used to estimate how many nucleated cells each sample contained. To quantify the absolute abundance of each unique TCRbeta CDR3 rearrangement, sequence reads were collapsed and filtered. For each sample, productive Simpson clonality was calculated as the square root of Simpson's diversity index across productive rearrangements. As stored in TCRdb, this immuneACCESS dataset retains in-frame rearrangements with V and J assigned. A fraction of the clones does not appear; measured against another copy, unresolved V genes explain less than half of the discrepancy, and the remainder lacks a known reason. That table gives V, J and clone size, and the DNA gave D and trimming. The table for this sample lists about 200,000 clones; roughly 90% of them were counted only once. The top ten clones comprise 1.6% of the sample.

What the study reported, not specific to this receptor: How much clinical and demographic metadata was included differed by source and by participant, and the metadata was provided uncurated.

The collaborating institutions used their own protocols to collect whole blood in K2EDTA tubes. Collaborator samples were shipped for TCRbeta analysis as frozen whole blood, isolated PBMCs, or DNA extracted from either sample type. Note on this clone: The specificity of this receptor is unknown. Base qualities are missing; no much larger clone stands one base away.

Ends trimmed: V by 1 base, J by 4 bases; bases unmatched to a gene: 3. CDR1 and CDR2 are drawn from the germline V gene: SGHVS, FQNEAQ. The CDR3 has 15 amino acids, counting the end cysteine and phenylalanine. Kept here is only the CDR3 DNA, which spans 45 bases and is read in frame from base 1. This clonotype was obtained from a man aged 18 to 30 with active or convalescent COVID-19. The rearranged chain carries TRBV7-8 and TRBJ2-7; TRBD2 fits 11 bases in the junction. The sequenced sample consisted of peripheral blood. The CDR3 region has the sequence CASSLVGTSGYEQYF. The DNA sequence is as follows: TGTGCCAGCAGCTTAGTAGGGACTAGCGGTTACGAGCAGTACTTC.